This TCR beta chain was identified during a study of T cell responses to AZD1222 COVID-19 vaccine. Study details: Second doses that came at about 4 or about 12 weeks were put together. Study-level results: The CD4 TCRs associated with vaccination extended across spike and predominated at 160-218 and 743-854.

The data were produced by immunoSEQ multiplex PCR, yet TCRdb's version contains in-frame clones alone and is incomplete. The sample contains some 70,000 clones, about four fifths of which appear only once. This clone has a handful of counts. Its antigen is not known. The CDR3 consists of 14 residues. Trimming at V came to 7 bases and at J to 8 bases, leaving 10 bases not matched to a gene. The germline V gene has CDR1 MNHEY and CDR2 SVGAGI. The V call is TRBV6-5, the J call TRBJ2-7, with 11 bases identical to TRBD1. Sample: peripheral blood, taken on day 0 of AZD1222 vaccination. This clonotype originated in an adult in good health. This CDR3 reads CASKALGQGVQQYF. CDR3 in DNA: TGTGCCAGCAAAGCTTTGGGACAGGGGGTCCAGCAGTACTTC.